These 10 T cell receptor beta chains were all obtained from the same sample, sequenced in a study of blood T cell repertoires in COVID-19. TCRdb's copy holds only in-frame clones and misses some; the assay was immunoSEQ multiplex PCR. This table has 250,000 or so clones, around 83% appearing once. Sequencing input: peripheral blood. These TCRs come from a man in his thirties or forties who had recovered from COVID-19.

This chain uses TRBV23-1 with TRBJ2-5, with D perhaps TRBD1 (5 bases). Being an ORF, TRBV23-1 has a function that is uncertain. The CDR3 length is 13 residues. The V end lost 5 bases, the J end lost 1 base, and 8 bases lay between the germline ends. CDR3 region: CASSIQVQETQYF. CDR3 nucleotide sequence: TGCGCCAGCAGTATACAGGTCCAAGAGACCCAGTACTTC.

This clone was observed once. This chain joins TRBV29-1 and TRBJ2-5, with TRBD2 matching 7 bases. Germline lookup yields CDR1 SQVTM and CDR2 ANQGSEA. The trim removed 4 bases at V and 2 bases at J, leaving 7 bases unmatched. CDR3 size: 14 residues. The CDR3 coding sequence is TGCAGCGTTGGTGTGCGGGGGATACAAGAGACCCAGTACTTC. This sequence encodes CSVGVRGIQETQYF.

This clone was picked up many times. This chain joins TRBV20-1 and TRBJ2-1; 7 bases map to TRBD2. Germline V lookup: CDR1 DFQATT, CDR2 SNEGSKA (reference sequence). This CDR3 region has 15 residues. Losses at the gene ends were 3 bases for V and 3 bases for J; bases not matched to a gene: 8. The CDR3, as DNA: TGCAGTGCTAGTCCGGGGACTACAGACTACAATGAGCAGTTCTTC. Protein: CSASPGTTDYNEQFF.

The chain couples TRBV11-1 to TRBJ2-3, with 13 bases matching TRBD2. Germline-derived CDR1 and CDR2 are SGHAT and FQDESV (reference sequence). V lost 4 bases, J lost 7 bases, and 5 bases stayed unmatched. There are 15 residues in the CDR3. The chain's CDR3 is CASSSGTSGVHTQYF. The CDR3 DNA reads TGTGCCAGCAGCTCAGGGACTAGCGGGGTGCATACGCAGTATTTT.

The gene calls are TRBV6-7 and TRBJ1-1, with unresolved D. TRBV6-7 is an ORF, and what it does is uncertain. The CDR3 is made up of 10 amino acids. Trimming pared 8 bases from V and 9 bases from J, leaving 10 bases between. CDR3 coding DNA: TGTGCCAGCGGAAGGAGGAAAGCTTTCTTT. Translation: CASGRRKAFF.

A note on this clone: The same CDR3 arises from other DNA sequences in this sample as well. The chain joins TRBV3-1 (or the pseudogene TRBV3-2) to TRBJ1-2, with D perhaps TRBD1 (6 bases). Trimming cost V 0 bases and J 0 bases, with 11 bases left between them. This CDR3 is built from 16 residues. Germline assignment: CDR1 LGHDT and CDR2 YNNKEL (reference sequence). The CDR3 coding sequence is TGTGCCAGCAGCCAAGAGGGGGCAGGGGCTAACTATGGCTACACCTTC. It yields the protein CASSQEGAGANYGYTF.

This sequence joins TRBV9 and TRBJ1-2, with D possibly matching TRBD1 (5 bases). Germline V gene lookup returns CDR1 SGDLS and CDR2 YYNGEE. V was clipped by 2 bases and J by 7 bases, with 12 bases between them. This CDR3 is built from 13 residues. The CDR3 DNA reads as TGTGCCAGCAGCGTGGGAGGGGCCTCTGGCTACACCTTC. Amino acid sequence: CASSVGGASGYTF.

The chain couples TRBV2 to TRBJ2-7; 10 positions agree with TRBD1. With V trimmed by 4 bases and J by 4 bases, 4 bases remained unmatched. CDR3 length: 14 amino acids. The germline gives CDR1 SNHLY, CDR2 FYNNEI. As DNA, the CDR3 is TGTGCCAGCAGTGTCGACAGGGGGCAGTACGAGCAGTACTTC. It specifies CASSVDRGQYEQYF.

This chain uses TRBV7-9 with TRBJ1-1, with D tentatively TRBD1 (6 bases). Germline loops: CDR1 SEHNR, CDR2 FQNEAQ (reference sequence). The CDR3 runs 15 residues. Trimming stripped 1 base from V and 5 bases from J, with 14 bases between. CDR3 in amino acids: CASSLVTGSKTEAFF. In DNA, the CDR3 is TGTGCCAGCAGCTTAGTTACAGGGAGTAAAACTGAAGCTTTCTTT. Supplemented by reference TRBV7-9 and TRBJ1-1, the full variable domain reads DTGVSQNPRHKITKRGQNVTFRCDPISEHNRLYWYRQTLGQGPEFLTYFQNEAQLEKSRLLSDRFSAERPKGSFSTLEIQRTEQGDSAMYLCASSLVTGSKTEAFFGQGTRLTVV.

This clone was observed a handful of times. The chain recombines TRBV24-1 with TRBJ2-2, with D perhaps matching TRBD2 (5 bases). Germline CDR1 KGHDR, CDR2 SFDVKD. The ends were cut back, 3 bases at V and 2 bases at J, with 12 bases in the middle. CDR3 length: 16 residues. CDR3 amino acids: CATSDPRGRNTGELFF. Written as DNA, the CDR3 is TGTGCCACCAGTGATCCTCGGGGAAGAAACACCGGGGAGCTGTTTTTT.